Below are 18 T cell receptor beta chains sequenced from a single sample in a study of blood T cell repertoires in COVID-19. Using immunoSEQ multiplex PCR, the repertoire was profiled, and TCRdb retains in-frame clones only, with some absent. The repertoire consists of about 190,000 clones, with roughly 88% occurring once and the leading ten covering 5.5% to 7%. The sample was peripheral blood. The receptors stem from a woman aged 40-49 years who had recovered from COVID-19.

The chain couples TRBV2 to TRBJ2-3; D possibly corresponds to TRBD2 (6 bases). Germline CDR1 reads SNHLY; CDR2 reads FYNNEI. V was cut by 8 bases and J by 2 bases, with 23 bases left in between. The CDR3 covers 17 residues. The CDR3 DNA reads TGTGCCAGCGGGGACCTCTTTGGAGGGGCGAACACAGATACGCAGTATTTT. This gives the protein CASGDLFGGANTDTQYF. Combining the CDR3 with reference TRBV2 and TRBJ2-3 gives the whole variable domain EPEVTQTPSHQVTQMGQEVILRCVPISNHLYFYWYRQILGQKVEFLVSFYNNEISEKSEIFDDQFSVERPDGSNFTLKIRSTKLEDSAMYFCASGDLFGGANTDTQYFGPGTRLTVL.

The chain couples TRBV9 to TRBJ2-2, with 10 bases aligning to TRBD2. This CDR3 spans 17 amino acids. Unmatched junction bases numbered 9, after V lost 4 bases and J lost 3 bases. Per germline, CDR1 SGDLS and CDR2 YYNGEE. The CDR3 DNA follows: TGTGCCAGCAGCCGCCTCCTAGCGGGAGAATACACCGGGGAGCTGTTTTTT. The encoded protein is CASSRLLAGEYTGELFF.

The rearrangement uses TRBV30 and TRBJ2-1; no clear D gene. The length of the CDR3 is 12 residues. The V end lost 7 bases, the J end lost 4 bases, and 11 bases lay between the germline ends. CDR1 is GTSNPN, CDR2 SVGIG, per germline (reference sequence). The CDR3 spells CASSRSYNEQFF. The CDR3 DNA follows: TGTGCCTCCAGTAGGAGTTACAATGAGCAGTTCTTC.

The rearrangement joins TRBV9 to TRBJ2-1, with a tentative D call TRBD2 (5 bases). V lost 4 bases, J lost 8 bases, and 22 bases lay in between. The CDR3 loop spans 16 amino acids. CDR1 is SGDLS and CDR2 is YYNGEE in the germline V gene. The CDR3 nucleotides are TGTGCCAGCAGCCCACTCTCCCAAATGGCGGGCGATGAGCAGTTCTTC. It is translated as CASSPLSQMAGDEQFF.

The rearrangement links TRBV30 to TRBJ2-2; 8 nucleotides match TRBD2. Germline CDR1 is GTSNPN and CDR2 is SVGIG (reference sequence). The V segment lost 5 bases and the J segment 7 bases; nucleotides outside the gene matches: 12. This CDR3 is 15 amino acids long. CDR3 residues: CAWFLTGGANGELFF. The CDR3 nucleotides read TGTGCCTGGTTTCTTACCGGGGGGGCTAACGGGGAGCTGTTTTTT.

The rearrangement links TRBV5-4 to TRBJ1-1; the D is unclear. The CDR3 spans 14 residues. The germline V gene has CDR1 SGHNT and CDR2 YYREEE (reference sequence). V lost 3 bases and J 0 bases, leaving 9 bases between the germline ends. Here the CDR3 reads CASSWGGLNTEAFF. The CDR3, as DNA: TGTGCCAGCAGCTGGGGAGGGCTGAACACTGAAGCTTTCTTT.

CDR3 nucleotides: TGTGCCAGCAGCCCGTCTAGCGGGGACACAGATACGCAGTATTTT. Protein product: CASSPSSGDTDTQYF. The chain recombines TRBV11-3 with TRBJ2-3; 9 bases align to TRBD2. CDR3 length: 15 residues. In germline, CDR1 is SGHNT, CDR2 YENEEA. Losses at the gene ends were 5 bases for V and 2 bases for J; bases not matched to a gene: 5.

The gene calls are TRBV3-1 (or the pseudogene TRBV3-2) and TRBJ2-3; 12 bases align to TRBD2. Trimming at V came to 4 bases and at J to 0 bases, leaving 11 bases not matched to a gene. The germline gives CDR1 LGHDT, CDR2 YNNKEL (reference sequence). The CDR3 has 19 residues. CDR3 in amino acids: CASSLGTSGLLSSTDTQYF. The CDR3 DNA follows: TGTGCCAGCAGCCTCGGGACTAGCGGGCTACTTTCTAGCACAGATACGCAGTATTTT.

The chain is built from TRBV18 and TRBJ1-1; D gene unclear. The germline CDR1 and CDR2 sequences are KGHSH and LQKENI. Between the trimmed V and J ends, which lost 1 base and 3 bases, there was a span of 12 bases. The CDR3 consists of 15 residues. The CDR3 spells CASSPQAAGDTEAFF. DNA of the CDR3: TGTGCCAGCTCACCACAGGCGGCGGGAGACACTGAAGCTTTCTTT.

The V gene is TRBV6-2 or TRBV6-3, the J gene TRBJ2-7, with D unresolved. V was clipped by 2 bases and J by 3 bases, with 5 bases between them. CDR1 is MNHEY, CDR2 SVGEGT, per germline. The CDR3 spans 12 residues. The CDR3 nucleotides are TGTGCCAGCAGTTACGAGGTCTACGAGCAGTACTTC. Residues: CASSYEVYEQYF.

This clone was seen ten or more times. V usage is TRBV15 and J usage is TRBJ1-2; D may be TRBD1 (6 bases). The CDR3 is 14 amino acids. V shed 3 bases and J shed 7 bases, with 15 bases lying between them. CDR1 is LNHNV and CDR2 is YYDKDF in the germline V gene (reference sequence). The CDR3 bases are TGTGCCACCAGCAGCCGATTGACAGGCGTTGGCTACACCTTC. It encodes CATSSRLTGVGYTF.

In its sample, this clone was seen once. The CDR3 reads CASSAGQGNQPQHF. CDR3 bases: TGTGCCAGCAGCGCAGGACAGGGTAATCAGCCCCAGCATTTT. The rearrangement uses TRBV9 and TRBJ1-5; 8 bases align to TRBD1. This CDR3 region has 14 residues. CDR1 is SGDLS, CDR2 YYNGEE, per germline. After removal of 3 bases from V and 4 bases from J, the junction contained 3 bases not matched to a gene.

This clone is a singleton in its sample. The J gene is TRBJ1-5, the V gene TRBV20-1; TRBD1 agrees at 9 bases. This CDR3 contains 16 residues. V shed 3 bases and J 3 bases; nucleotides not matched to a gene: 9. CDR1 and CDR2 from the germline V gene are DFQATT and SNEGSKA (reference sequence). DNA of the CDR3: TGCAGTGCTAGTTCACCGGGACAGGGATTCAATCAGCCCCAGCATTTT. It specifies CSASSPGQGFNQPQHF.

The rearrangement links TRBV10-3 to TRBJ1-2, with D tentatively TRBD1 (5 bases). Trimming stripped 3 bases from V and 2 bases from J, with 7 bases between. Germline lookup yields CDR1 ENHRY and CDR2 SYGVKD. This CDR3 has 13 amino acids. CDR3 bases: TGTGCCATCAGTGACCCAGGGAACTATGGCTACACCTTC. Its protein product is CAISDPGNYGYTF.

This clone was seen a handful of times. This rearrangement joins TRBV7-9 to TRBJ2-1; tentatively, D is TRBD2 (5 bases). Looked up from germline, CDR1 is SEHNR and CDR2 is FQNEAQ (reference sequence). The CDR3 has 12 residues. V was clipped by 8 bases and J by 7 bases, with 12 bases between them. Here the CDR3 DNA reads TGTGCCAGCGGCAAAACTAGTAATGAGCAGTTCTTC. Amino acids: CASGKTSNEQFF. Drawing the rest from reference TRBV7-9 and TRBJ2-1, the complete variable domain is DTGVSQNPRHKITKRGQNVTFRCDPISEHNRLYWYRQTLGQGPEFLTYFQNEAQLEKSRLLSDRFSAERPKGSFSTLEIQRTEQGDSAMYLCASGKTSNEQFFGPGTRLTVL.

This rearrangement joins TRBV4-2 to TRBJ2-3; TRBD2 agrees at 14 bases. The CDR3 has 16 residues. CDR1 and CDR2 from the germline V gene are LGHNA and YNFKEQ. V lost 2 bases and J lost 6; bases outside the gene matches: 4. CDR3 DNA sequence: TGTGCCAGCAGCCAATGGGGACTAGCGGGAGCGGATACGCAGTATTTT. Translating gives CASSQWGLAGADTQYF.

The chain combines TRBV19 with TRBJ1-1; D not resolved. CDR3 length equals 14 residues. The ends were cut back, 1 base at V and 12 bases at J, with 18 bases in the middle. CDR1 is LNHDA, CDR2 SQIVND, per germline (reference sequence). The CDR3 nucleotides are TGTGCCAGTAGTATAGGACCCTCAGCGGTCGAAACTTTCTTT. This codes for CASSIGPSAVETFF.

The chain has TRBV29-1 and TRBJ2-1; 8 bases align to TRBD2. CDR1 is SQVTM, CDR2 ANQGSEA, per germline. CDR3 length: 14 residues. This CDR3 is CSSNTAGDYNEQFF. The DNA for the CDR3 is TGCAGTTCCAACACAGCGGGAGATTACAATGAGCAGTTCTTC.